Below are 25 T cell receptor beta chains sequenced from a single sample in a study of T cell responses to AZD1222 COVID-19 vaccine. The repertoire was sequenced with immunoSEQ multiplex PCR; TCRdb's copy has only in-frame clones and lacks some. This sample's table has more than 110,000 clones. Specimen: peripheral blood. These receptors all come from an adult in good health.

J is TRBJ1-4 and V is TRBV7-9, with TRBD1 matching 7 bases. Per germline, CDR1 SEHNR and CDR2 FQNEAQ (reference sequence). This CDR3 has 15 residues. V lost 5 bases and J lost 3; bases outside the gene matches: 6. Here the CDR3 reads CASSPDRASNEKLFF. CDR3 nucleotides: TGTGCCAGCAGCCCCGACAGGGCATCTAATGAAAAACTGTTTTTT.

The chain employs TRBV4-1 and TRBJ2-7, with TRBD1 identical over 7 bases. Germline CDR1 reads MGHRA; CDR2 reads YSYEKL. The CDR3 consists of 14 residues. With 1 base clipped from V and 6 bases from J, the junction kept 6 bases outside the gene matches. CDR3 residues: CASSQVDRAGEQYF. CDR3 in DNA: TGCGCCAGCAGCCAAGTCGACAGGGCAGGCGAGCAGTACTTC.

Comments on this clone: Sequence at one end of the junction differs from germline and may be a read error. The chain joins TRBV6-5 to TRBJ2-1, with D possibly being TRBD1 or TRBD2 (6 bases each). This CDR3 is built from 16 residues. The germline V gene encodes CDR1 MNHEY and CDR2 SVGAGI. The CDR3 nucleotides read TGTGCCAGCATTTACAGCCGGCGAGGGGGGTACAATGAGCAGTTCTTC. Translating it yields CASIYSRRGGYNEQFF.

The chain couples TRBV5-1 to TRBJ2-5, with D possibly matching TRBD2 (6 bases). Germline V gives CDR1 SGHRS, CDR2 YFSETQ. The CDR3 consists of 14 residues. The ends were cut back, 5 bases at V and 5 bases at J, with 16 bases in the middle. CDR3 residues: CASRVVGGVETQYF. The CDR3 DNA reads as TGCGCCAGCAGGGTCGTGGGGGGTGTTGAGACCCAGTACTTC.

V and J are TRBV4-1 and TRBJ1-1, with D possibly matching TRBD1 (6 bases). The CDR3 length is 15 residues. Trimming stripped 0 bases from V and 5 bases from J, with 13 bases between. From germline, CDR1 is MGHRA and CDR2 YSYEKL. The CDR3 coding sequence is TGCGCCAGCAGCCAAGATCGGGGGGCCGGGACTGAAGCTTTCTTT. Translating it yields CASSQDRGAGTEAFF.

The chain recombines TRBV5-4 with TRBJ1-1, with TRBD1 matching over 7 bases. This CDR3 is 13 amino acids long. Germline CDR1 and CDR2: SGHNT and YYREEE (reference sequence). The V segment lost 5 bases and the J segment 1 base; nucleotides outside the gene matches: 2. CDR3 region: CASRWDRNTEAFF. The CDR3 DNA is TGTGCCAGCAGGTGGGACAGGAACACTGAAGCTTTCTTT.

This sequence joins TRBV7-2 and TRBJ1-2; tentative D call: TRBD1 (5 bases). The V gene lost 6 bases and the J gene lost 0 bases, with 17 bases spanning the gap. CDR1 is SGHTA and CDR2 is FQGNSA in the germline V gene. This CDR3 region has 16 residues. The chain's CDR3 is CASSVRGDGTNYGYTF. As DNA, the CDR3 is TGTGCCAGCAGTGTACGGGGGGACGGGACTAACTATGGCTACACCTTC.

Here the CDR3 DNA reads TGTGCCAGCAGTTACTCGAGATTTAGGGGTCTTGGGGGCTACACCTTC. Translating gives CASSYSRFRGLGGYTF. The rearrangement links TRBV6-5 to TRBJ1-2; D may be TRBD1 (5 bases). V lost 0 bases, J lost 8 bases, and 19 bases lay in between. The CDR3 sequence is 16 residues long. Germline CDR1 reads MNHEY; CDR2 reads SVGAGI.

The chain couples TRBV6-1 to TRBJ1-2; 11 nucleotides match TRBD1. CDR3 length: 15 residues. J gave up 2 bases and V 3 bases, and 2 bases lay outside the gene matches. The germline gives CDR1 MNHNS, CDR2 SASEGT. The CDR3 DNA is TGTGCCAGCAGTGACGGGGACAGGGGGAACTATGGCTACACCTTC. This encodes CASSDGDRGNYGYTF.

With respect to this clone: Other DNA sequences in this specimen translate into the identical CDR3. The rearrangement links TRBV7-2 to TRBJ2-2; unclear D gene. This CDR3 region has 14 residues. Germline V lookup: CDR1 SGHTA, CDR2 FQGNSA. V shed 1 base and J shed 0 bases, with 3 bases lying between them. CDR3 in DNA: TGTGCCAGCAGCTTAGGTACGAACACCGGGGAGCTGTTTTTT. Its translation: CASSLGTNTGELFF. The full variable domain, its missing parts supplied by reference TRBV7-2 and TRBJ2-2, is GAGVSQSPSNKVTEKGKDVELRCDPISGHTALYWYRQSLGQGLEFLIYFQGNSAPDKSGLPSDRFSAERTGGSVSTLTIQRTQQEDSAVYLCASSLGTNTGELFFGEGSRLTVL.

CDR3 residues: CASSLVGEGRTNEQFF. DNA for the CDR3: TGTGCCAGCAGCTTGGTGGGGGAGGGGAGAACCAATGAGCAGTTCTTC. The rearrangement joins TRBV5-4 to TRBJ2-1; TRBD2 aligns across 7 bases. Germline trimming cut 0 bases from V and 6 bases from J; bases unmatched to any gene: 9. The CDR3 covers 16 residues. Germline CDR1 and CDR2: SGHNT and YYREEE (reference sequence).

V gene TRBV29-1 combines with J gene TRBJ2-2; perhaps TRBD2 as D (6 bases). Germline CDR1 is SQVTM and CDR2 is ANQGSEA. V was shortened by 6 bases and J by 0 bases, with 8 bases between the two germline ends. The CDR3 is 13 amino acids. CDR3 residues: CSVGLANTGELFF. The CDR3 DNA reads TGCAGCGTGGGACTGGCGAACACCGGGGAGCTGTTTTTT.

This chain links TRBV5-4 with TRBJ2-2; no clear D. The CDR3 runs 13 residues. V lost 0 bases to trimming and J lost 7 bases, with 7 bases between them. CDR1 SGHNT and CDR2 YYREEE come from the germline V gene (reference sequence). The CDR3 nucleotides read TGTGCCAGCAGCTTGGCCGGAATCGGGGAGCTGTTTTTT. Translating it yields CASSLAGIGELFF.

The chain links TRBV25-1 to TRBJ2-7, with 8 positions matching TRBD2. CDR1 MGHDK and CDR2 SYGVNS come from the germline V gene. The junction had 12 bases not matched to a gene; V was cut back by 2 bases and J by 0 bases. The CDR3 sequence is 18 residues long. As DNA, the CDR3 is TGTGCCAGCAGTGAAGCAAGAGGAGGAGCGGGGGCCTCCTACGAGCAGTACTTC. Protein sequence: CASSEARGGAGASYEQYF.

The chain recombines TRBV5-1 with TRBJ2-7, with 8 positions matching TRBD2. Germline CDR1 and CDR2: SGHRS and YFSETQ. This CDR3 comprises 15 residues. Trimming took 3 bases from V and 4 from J; bases not matched to a gene: 9. The CDR3: CASSSGRESVYEQYF. The CDR3, as DNA: TGCGCCAGCAGCTCCGGGAGGGAGTCAGTTTACGAGCAGTACTTC.

J is TRBJ2-7 and V is TRBV15; D not certain. Germline values: CDR1 LNHNV, CDR2 YYDKDF (reference sequence). The CDR3 covers 16 residues. Trimming pared 0 bases from V and 6 bases from J, leaving 18 bases between. CDR3 sequence: CATSRDRGRLLGEQYF. The CDR3 nucleotides are TGTGCCACCAGCAGAGATCGAGGACGCCTCCTGGGCGAGCAGTACTTC.

The rearrangement joins TRBV6-5 to TRBJ1-1; D ambiguous. Trimming pared 6 bases from V and 2 bases from J, leaving 16 bases between. Germline values: CDR1 MNHEY, CDR2 SVGAGI. The CDR3 spans 15 residues. The CDR3 is CASSSVGRRNTEAFF. The CDR3 DNA reads as TGTGCCAGCAGCTCTGTCGGACGGAGAAACACTGAAGCTTTCTTT.

This CDR3 reads CASSVGGDLESYGYTF. The CDR3 coding sequence is TGTGCCAGCAGCGTAGGGGGGGATCTCGAGAGCTATGGCTACACCTTC. V usage is TRBV9 and J usage is TRBJ1-2; possible D gene TRBD1, 5 bases. The CDR3 is made up of 16 amino acids. V lost 0 bases, J lost 4 bases, and 16 bases lay in between. Germline loops: CDR1 SGDLS, CDR2 YYNGEE.

DNA of the CDR3: TGCAGCGTTGGGAGGGGGGAGAACACTGAAGCTTTCTTT. It specifies CSVGRGENTEAFF. This rearrangement joins TRBV29-1 to TRBJ1-1; possible D gene TRBD1, 6 bases. The CDR3 loop spans 13 amino acids. V was cut by 4 bases and J by 1 base, with 10 bases left in between. Per the germline V gene, CDR1 is SQVTM and CDR2 is ANQGSEA.

This chain connects TRBV18 to TRBJ1-2; 7 bases are shared with TRBD1. From germline, CDR1 is KGHSH and CDR2 LQKENI. This CDR3 is built from 17 residues. Trimming removed 4 bases from V and 8 bases from J; junction bases left unmatched: 19. In nucleotides, the CDR3 is TGTGCCAGCTCACTCTCGGACAGGCCATCAGTTATGGAGGGCTACACCTTC. Protein: CASSLSDRPSVMEGYTF.

The chain has TRBV4-3 and TRBJ2-2; the D gene could be TRBD1 or TRBD2 (5 bases each). The CDR3 contains 14 residues. The germline CDR1 and CDR2 sequences are LGHNA and YSLEER. V lost 0 bases, J lost 6 bases, and 8 bases lay in between. Here the CDR3 DNA reads TGCGCCAGCAGCCAAGACCGGGGCTCCGGGGAGCTGTTTTTT. Translation gives CASSQDRGSGELFF.

This rearrangement joins TRBV7-8 to TRBJ1-5; 9 nucleotides agree with TRBD1. There are 17 residues in the CDR3. From germline, CDR1 is SGHVS and CDR2 FQNEAQ. The J segment lost 1 base and the V segment lost 5 bases, leaving 9 bases of the junction unmatched. Here the CDR3 DNA reads TGTGCCAGCAGCCGTCCCGGGACAGGGAGGAGCAATCAGCCCCAGCATTTT. As protein: CASSRPGTGRSNQPQHF.

The chain recombines TRBV23-1 with TRBJ1-1, with D perhaps TRBD1 (5 bases). TRBV23-1 is reported as an ORF; its role is uncertain. The CDR3 runs 14 residues. Trimming removed 3 bases at V and 5 bases at J, with 13 bases between. The CDR3 DNA follows: TGCGCCAGCAGTCACGGACGGGAGGGGACTGAAGCTTTCTTT. Translation: CASSHGREGTEAFF.

V gene TRBV6-2 or TRBV6-3 combines with J gene TRBJ1-1, with TRBD1 matching 8 bases. This CDR3 has 14 amino acids. CDR1 MNHEY and CDR2 SVGEGT come from the germline V gene. After removal of 4 bases from V and 6 bases from J, the junction contained 7 bases not matched to a gene. CDR3 in DNA: TGTGCCAGCAGTTCAAACAGGGGGGCGTCTGAAGCTTTCTTT. As protein: CASSSNRGASEAFF.

The V and J genes are TRBV28 and TRBJ1-5; TRBD1 matches 8 bases. The trim removed 6 bases at V and 5 bases at J, leaving 3 bases unmatched. The CDR3 has 13 amino acids. From germline, CDR1 is MDHEN and CDR2 SYDVKM. CDR3 sequence: CASRGDRHQPQHF. The DNA for the CDR3 is TGTGCCAGCAGAGGGGACAGGCATCAGCCCCAGCATTTT.